This T cell receptor (beta chain) was obtained from a study of identical twins. Using its own MiXCR run on the 5' RACE reads, TCRdb lists one record per CDR3 protein. The table lists around 650,000 distinct CDR3 sequences, less than 9% of them singletons. This clonotype was seen repeatedly, ten times or more. The sample was also reused in another study, on yellow fever vaccine responses in identical twins.

This receptor was taken from a woman aged 18 to 35 in good health. Sequences were obtained from PBMCs.

Here the CDR3 DNA reads TGTGCCAGCAGACTTAGGAACACTGAAGCTTTCTTT. It encodes CASRLRNTEAFF. The rearrangement uses TRBV12-3 or TRBV12-4 and TRBJ1-1; D remains unclear. Trimming took 6 bases from V and 1 from J, leaving 6 bases between them. The CDR3 is 12 amino acids.